Following are 30 T cell receptor beta chains from one sample sequenced in a study of cytomegalovirus exposure and HLA in healthy donors. The PCR used 60 Vbeta and 13 Jbeta primers. Some clones are missing from TCRdb's copy, which holds only in-frame ones; the method was immunoSEQ multiplex PCR. There are more than 140,000 clones in the sample; about 80% occur only once, and roughly 1.9% lies in the top ten. What was sequenced was PBMCs. These receptors were taken from a woman in her thirties or forties in good health and CMV-seronegative.

This clone was counted a few times. The V call is TRBV7-2, the J call TRBJ2-5; 9 nucleotides align to TRBD2. The CDR3 totals 13 residues. The J segment lost 6 bases and the V segment lost 8 bases, leaving 7 bases of the junction unmatched. CDR1 and CDR2 (germline): SGHTA, FQGNSA. This CDR3 reads CASLPSGRQTQYF. For the CDR3, the DNA is TGTGCCAGCCTCCCCAGCGGGAGGCAGACCCAGTACTTC.

This clone was detected a few times. The CDR3 DNA is TGTGCCAGCAGCACCGCTGACAGGGTGCGCGGCTACACCTTC. It yields the protein CASSTADRVRGYTF. The V and J genes are TRBV5-5 and TRBJ1-2; 7 nucleotides align to TRBD1. The V gene end was trimmed by 4 bases and the J gene end by 8 bases; junction bases not matched to a gene: 11. The CDR3 totals 14 residues. Germline-derived CDR1 and CDR2 are SGHKS and YYEKEE (reference sequence).

This clone occurred a few times. The chain couples TRBV7-6 to TRBJ2-1; weak D call: TRBD1 (5 bases). The CDR3 runs 14 residues. V gave up 4 bases and J gave up 9 bases, with 16 bases separating them. The germline V gene encodes CDR1 SGHVS and CDR2 FNYEAQ. In DNA, the CDR3 is TGTGCCAGCAGCTACTCTAGGGGTCAGGGTGAGCAGTTCTTC. Amino acid sequence: CASSYSRGQGEQFF.

V usage is TRBV10-3 and J usage is TRBJ2-3; 12 bases line up with TRBD2. The CDR3 consists of 15 residues. Germline trimming cut 4 bases from V and 4 bases from J; bases unmatched to any gene: 3. Germline V CDR1 and CDR2: ENHRY, SYGVKD. CDR3 in DNA: TGTGCCATCAGTGGGACTAGCGGGAAGGCAGATACGCAGTATTTT. It codes for CAISGTSGKADTQYF.

The genes are TRBV13 and TRBJ1-5, with D unclear. The CDR3 spans 14 residues. V was cut by 0 bases and J by 2 bases, with 5 bases left in between. CDR1 is PRHDT and CDR2 is FYEKMQ in the germline V gene (reference sequence). For the CDR3, the DNA is TGTGCCAGCAGCTTAGGACAGCGCAATCAGCCCCAGCATTTT. It specifies CASSLGQRNQPQHF.

This chain uses TRBV10-3 with TRBJ2-3; 9 nucleotides match TRBD2. The germline V gene encodes CDR1 ENHRY and CDR2 SYGVKD. J lost 5 bases, V lost 6 bases, and 0 bases had no gene match. The CDR3 runs to 12 residues. CDR3 DNA sequence: TGTGCCATCAGGCGGGGGGGAGATACGCAGTATTTT. It is translated as CAIRRGGDTQYF.

The count of this clone is one. The chain carries TRBV4-2 and TRBJ2-3; 7 bases match TRBD2. CDR1 is LGHNA and CDR2 is YNFKEQ in the germline V gene. V was clipped by 3 bases and J by 4 bases; unmatched bases: 4. The CDR3 is made up of 14 amino acids. This chain's CDR3 is CASSQGGSPDTQYF. For the CDR3, the DNA is TGTGCCAGCAGCCAGGGCGGGAGTCCAGATACGCAGTATTTT.

The gene calls are TRBV28 and TRBJ2-1; TRBD1 aligns across 9 bases. There are 14 residues in the CDR3. V lost 3 bases, J lost 7 bases, and 4 bases stayed unmatched. Germline V gene data show CDR1 as MDHEN and CDR2 as SYDVKM. The CDR3 bases are TGTGCCAGCAGTTTCCTTGACAGGGGGAATGAGCAGTTCTTC. Protein sequence: CASSFLDRGNEQFF.

The J gene is TRBJ1-1, the V gene TRBV19; D gene uncertain. The V end lost 2 bases, the J end lost 2 bases, and 24 bases lay between the germline ends. This CDR3 spans 19 amino acids. Germline assignment: CDR1 LNHDA and CDR2 SQIVND (reference sequence). The CDR3 loop reads CASSIPPDDGLFDNTEAFF. The CDR3 DNA follows: TGTGCCAGTAGTATACCCCCCGATGACGGACTCTTTGACAACACTGAAGCTTTCTTT.

This clone was seen a single time. CDR3 amino acids: CASSLMLAPWETQYF. The CDR3, as DNA: TGTGCCAGCAGCTTAATGCTAGCGCCCTGGGAGACCCAGTACTTC. V and J are TRBV7-3 and TRBJ2-5; weak D call: TRBD2 (6 bases). Germline lookup yields CDR1 SGHTA and CDR2 FQGTGA. V lost 1 base, J lost 5 bases, and 14 bases lay in between. This CDR3 has 15 residues.

This clone was recorded only once. The genes are TRBV5-1 and TRBJ2-7; 7 bases map to TRBD1. The CDR3 is made up of 15 amino acids. CDR1 is SGHRS, CDR2 YFSETQ, per germline. V lost 0 bases, J lost 3 bases, and 6 bases stayed unmatched. This CDR3 reads CASSLAGGGFYEQYF. The CDR3 coding sequence is TGCGCCAGCAGCTTGGCAGGGGGTGGTTTCTACGAGCAGTACTTC. Complete variable domain (other parts from reference TRBV5-1 and TRBJ2-7): KAGVTQTPRYLIKTRGQQVTLSCSPISGHRSVSWYQQTPGQGLQFLFEYFSETQRNKGNFPGRFSGRQFSNSRSEMNVSTLELGDSALYLCASSLAGGGFYEQYFGPGTRLTVT.

This clone was counted a single time. The J gene is TRBJ1-6, the V gene TRBV7-9; TRBD1 is a possible D gene (5 bases). Germline CDR1 and CDR2: SEHNR and FQNEAQ (reference sequence). This CDR3 comprises 15 residues. Trimming shortened V by 1 base and J by 10 bases, and 14 bases separated the two germline ends. CDR3 loop: CASSLGSQGLSPLHF. The CDR3 region has the DNA TGTGCCAGCAGCTTAGGTTCGCAGGGTTTATCACCCCTCCACTTT.

To note about this clone: This same CDR3 is encoded by further DNA sequences in the sample. The rearrangement uses TRBV2 and TRBJ2-4; the D is unclear. This CDR3 spans 12 amino acids. From germline, CDR1 is SNHLY and CDR2 FYNNEI. V lost 9 bases and J lost 9, with 15 bases in between. CDR3: CASSPLERIQYF. CDR3 nucleotides: TGTGCCAGTAGTCCCCTTGAGCGCATTCAGTACTTC.

This clone has just a few counts. The chain joins TRBV7-9 to TRBJ2-3; TRBD2 aligns across 14 bases. V lost 3 bases and J lost 4; bases outside the gene matches: 9. Germline V CDR1 and CDR2: SEHNR, FQNEAQ (reference sequence). The CDR3 consists of 18 residues. CDR3 loop: CASSFKRGLAGVPDTQYF. CDR3 coding DNA: TGTGCCAGCAGCTTTAAAAGGGGACTAGCGGGAGTCCCAGATACGCAGTATTTT.

The count of this clone is one. The rearrangement uses TRBV5-1 and TRBJ2-7; maybe TRBD2 (5 bases). Germline CDR1 SGHRS, CDR2 YFSETQ. This CDR3 contains 13 residues. V was clipped by 2 bases and J by 2 bases, with 8 bases between them. DNA for the CDR3: TGCGCCAGCAGCTTTGACGGGACCTACGAGCAGTACTTC. This codes for CASSFDGTYEQYF.

The CDR3 loop is CASSPEWGALPYEQYF. CDR3 bases: TGTGCCAGCTCACCTGAATGGGGCGCGCTACCCTACGAGCAGTACTTC. The chain couples TRBV18 to TRBJ2-7; maybe TRBD1 (5 bases). The length of the CDR3 is 16 residues. Germline CDR1 KGHSH, CDR2 LQKENI. Trimming took off 3 bases at V and 2 bases at J, with 17 bases between the two ends.

J is TRBJ2-1 and V is TRBV19; 11 bases fit TRBD2. The V and J ends lost 4 bases and 9 bases, in that order; junction bases with no gene match: 8. The CDR3 sequence is 15 residues long. Germline V CDR1 and CDR2: LNHDA, SQIVND (reference sequence). The CDR3 bases are TGTGCCAGTAGTACCCTAGCGGGAGGTTATAGTGAGCAGTTCTTC. It is translated as CASSTLAGGYSEQFF.

The chain has TRBV19 and TRBJ1-1, with TRBD1 as a possible D gene (5 bases). Germline CDR1 reads LNHDA; CDR2 reads SQIVND (reference sequence). Trimming shortened V by 5 bases and J by 3 bases, and 10 bases separated the two germline ends. CDR3 length: 13 amino acids. The CDR3 nucleotides read TGTGCCAGTAGTTCCTGGGGCGACACTGAAGCTTTCTTT. This sequence encodes CASSSWGDTEAFF.

This chain connects TRBV7-9 to TRBJ2-4, with 11 positions matching TRBD1. After removal of 2 bases from V and 8 bases from J, the junction contained 5 bases not matched to a gene. The CDR3 covers 15 residues. CDR1 is SEHNR, CDR2 FQNEAQ, per germline (reference sequence). The CDR3: CASSLLDRGRYIQYF. Written as DNA, the CDR3 is TGTGCCAGCAGCTTATTGGACAGGGGGCGATACATTCAGTACTTC. Filled out from reference TRBV7-9 and TRBJ2-4, the complete variable domain reads DTGVSQNPRHKITKRGQNVTFRCDPISEHNRLYWYRQTLGQGPEFLTYFQNEAQLEKSRLLSDRFSAERPKGSFSTLEIQRTEQGDSAMYLCASSLLDRGRYIQYFGAGTRLSVL.

The chain has TRBV13 and TRBJ2-7; 15 bases map to TRBD2. With V trimmed by 6 bases and J by 5 bases, 14 bases remained unmatched. The CDR3 contains 18 residues. The germline V gene encodes CDR1 PRHDT and CDR2 FYEKMQ (reference sequence). CDR3 residues: CASRTAGTSGRMYDEQYF. In DNA, the CDR3 is TGTGCCAGCAGAACCGCCGGGACTAGCGGGAGGATGTACGACGAGCAGTACTTC.

The chain has TRBV2 and TRBJ1-2, with 10 positions matching TRBD1. The germline CDR1 and CDR2 sequences are SNHLY and FYNNEI. The CDR3 runs 15 residues. The ends lost 3 bases at V and 5 bases at J; junction bases unmatched: 6. CDR3 coding DNA: TGTGCCAGCAGTGAGAGGGGACAGGGGATTTATGGCTACACCTTC. Translation: CASSERGQGIYGYTF.

This clone was detected only a few times. The V gene is TRBV5-1, the J gene TRBJ2-3; 10 bases map to TRBD2. V lost 7 bases and J lost 4; bases outside the gene matches: 6. CDR3 length: 14 amino acids. Germline V gene data show CDR1 as SGHRS and CDR2 as YFSETQ. The CDR3 region has the DNA TGCGCCAGCTTGCTAGCGGGAGCTGCAGATACGCAGTATTTT. Its translation is CASLLAGAADTQYF.

This chain connects TRBV2 to TRBJ2-7; D is uncertain. The ends were cut back, 5 bases at V and 0 bases at J, with 11 bases in the middle. Per the germline V gene, CDR1 is SNHLY and CDR2 is FYNNEI. CDR3 length: 14 residues. CDR3 nucleotides: TGTGCCAGCAGTCGGAACCCTAGCTCCTACGAGCAGTACTTC. It translates to CASSRNPSSYEQYF.

The V call is TRBV5-1, the J call TRBJ2-3, with TRBD2 matching 8 bases. Germline CDR1 reads SGHRS; CDR2 reads YFSETQ. This CDR3 spans 14 amino acids. Trimming removed 4 bases from V and 4 bases from J; junction bases left unmatched: 5. DNA for the CDR3: TGCGCCAGCAGCCTTAGCGGGAATTCAGATACGCAGTATTTT. It translates to CASSLSGNSDTQYF.

V usage is TRBV9 and J usage is TRBJ2-3; D uncertain. This CDR3 contains 13 residues. Germline loops: CDR1 SGDLS, CDR2 YYNGEE. Trimming cost V 0 bases and J 4 bases, with 6 bases left between them. CDR3 DNA sequence: TGTGCCAGCAGCGTAGTATCGTCAGATACGCAGTATTTT. This codes for CASSVVSSDTQYF. Using reference TRBV9 and TRBJ2-3 for the parts outside the CDR3, the full variable domain is DSGVTQTPKHLITATGQRVTLRCSPRSGDLSVYWYQQSLDQGLQFLIQYYNGEERAKGNILERFSAQQFPDLHSELNLSSLELGDSALYFCASSVVSSDTQYFGPGTRLTVL.

The chain recombines TRBV29-1 with TRBJ2-7, with TRBD2 matching over 9 bases. This CDR3 is 14 amino acids long. Germline CDR1 SQVTM, CDR2 ANQGSEA. Unmatched junction bases numbered 12, after V lost 5 bases and J lost 7 bases. The DNA of the CDR3 is TGCAGCGTTCGGGTTTCGGTAGCGGGAGATGAGCAGTACTTC. Translated: CSVRVSVAGDEQYF.

The count of this clone is one. CDR3 sequence reads: CASSTTTGDTTEAFF. DNA for the CDR3: TGTGCCAGTAGCACCACGACAGGGGATACCACTGAAGCTTTCTTT. The chain combines TRBV19 with TRBJ1-1; TRBD1 agrees at 8 bases. Trimming removed 6 bases from V and 4 bases from J; junction bases left unmatched: 10. The V gene's germline CDR1 is LNHDA and CDR2 SQIVND (reference sequence). CDR3 size: 15 residues.

The chain combines TRBV28 with TRBJ2-7, with a tentative D call TRBD1 (6 bases). Germline CDR1 MDHEN, CDR2 SYDVKM. Trimming stripped 4 bases from V and 9 bases from J, with 25 bases between. The CDR3 extends over 16 amino acids. The CDR3 loop reads CASSSTGTREPLAQYF. In nucleotides, the CDR3 is TGTGCCAGCAGTTCGACAGGTACTCGGGAACCTCTGGCGCAGTACTTC.

This chain joins TRBV28 and TRBJ2-1; 8 bases match TRBD2. V lost 2 bases to trimming and J lost 4 bases; unmatched junction nucleotides: 1. Per germline, CDR1 MDHEN and CDR2 SYDVKM. The CDR3 consists of 14 residues. The CDR3 region is CASSLAGGYNEQFF. In DNA, the CDR3 is TGTGCCAGCAGTTTAGCGGGAGGTTACAATGAGCAGTTCTTC. Variable domain in full (rest from reference TRBV28 and TRBJ2-1): DVKVTQSSRYLVKRTGEKVFLECVQDMDHENMFWYRQDPGLGLRLIYFSYDVKMKEKGDIPEGYSVSREKKERFSLILESASTNQTSMYLCASSLAGGYNEQFFGPGTRLTVL.

The rearrangement joins TRBV9 to TRBJ2-1; 13 bases map to TRBD2. From germline, CDR1 is SGDLS and CDR2 YYNGEE. The CDR3 totals 15 residues. The V segment lost 3 bases and the J segment 9 bases; nucleotides outside the gene matches: 6. The CDR3 region has the DNA TGTGCCAGCAGCGCTGGACTAGCGGGAGTGGCTGAGCAGTTCTTC. Translated, it gives CASSAGLAGVAEQFF. Full variable domain (remainder filled in from reference TRBV9 and TRBJ2-1): DSGVTQTPKHLITATGQRVTLRCSPRSGDLSVYWYQQSLDQGLQFLIQYYNGEERAKGNILERFSAQQFPDLHSELNLSSLELGDSALYFCASSAGLAGVAEQFFGPGTRLTVL.